A selection of T cell receptor beta chains follows, all from one sample in a study of PD-L1 blockade in urothelial cancer. The assay was immunoSEQ multiplex PCR, and TCRdb's table has in-frame clones only and misses some. The table includes 46,000 or so clones, approximately 83% detected once. The input for sequencing was PBMCs, taken around atezolizumab (anti-PD-L1) treatment. These receptors were taken from a man between 60 and 75 years old with urothelial cancer. The CDR3 runs from the conserved cysteine through the conserved F or W. Each record gives: D gene, J gene, clone size, V gene, CDR3 protein, CDR3 DNA. The D gene is left open where the match is weak. Where a row states a size, it is once, few, many or the class of an expanded clone; other rows omit it.

>TRBD2|TRBJ2-1|-|TRBV5-1
CASSLGGGGAEQFF
TGCGCCAGCAGCTTGGGAGGCGGGGGGGCGGAGCAGTTCTTC
>-|TRBJ2-6|-|TRBV30
CAWRAPIVSGANVLTF
TGTGCCTGGAGAGCCCCAATCGTATCTGGGGCCAACGTCCTGACTTTC
>-|TRBJ1-6|-|TRBV27
CASRLPLGNSPLHF
TGTGCCAGCAGACTTCCGTTGGGCAATTCACCCCTCCACTTT
>-|TRBJ1-6|-|TRBV5-5
CASSLYRTNSPLHF
TGTGCCAGCAGCTTATACAGAACCAATTCACCCCTCCACTTT
>TRBD1|TRBJ2-7|-|TRBV6-1
CASSEAQGQGTYEQYF
TGTGCCAGCAGTGAAGCTCAGGGACAGGGAACCTACGAGCAGTACTTC
>TRBD1|TRBJ1-5|-|TRBV19
CASQSGGRGNQPQHF
TGTGCCAGTCAGTCAGGGGGCAGGGGCAATCAGCCCCAGCATTTT
>TRBD2|TRBJ2-3|-|TRBV4-2
CASSQDQQRGTFTDTQYF
TGTGCCAGCAGCCAAGATCAGCAGCGGGGGACCTTCACAGATACGCAGTATTTT
>-|TRBJ1-4|once|TRBV28
CASSFRIFNEKLFF
TGTGCCAGCAGCTTCAGGATTTTTAATGAAAAACTGTTTTTT
>-|TRBJ1-3|once|TRBV4-3
CASSLGTGFSGNTIYF
TGCGCCAGCAGTCTTGGAACAGGGTTCTCTGGAAACACCATATATTTT
>-|TRBJ2-7|-|TRBV5-6
CASSLLDSYEQYF
TGTGCCAGCAGCTTGCTGGACAGCTACGAGCAGTACTTC
>-|TRBJ1-2|-|TRBV30
CAWSAHTDYTF
TGTGCCTGGAGTGCGCACACCGACTACACCTTC
>TRBD1|TRBJ1-4|-|TRBV6-4
CASSEQGGLNEKLFF
TGTGCCAGCAGTGAACAAGGGGGCCTTAATGAAAAACTGTTTTTT
>-|TRBJ2-4|-|TRBV2
CASTKEAKNIQYF
TGTGCCAGCACAAAGGAGGCCAAAAACATTCAGTACTTC
>-|TRBJ2-1|-|TRBV10-3
CAIREPSRGDEQFF
TGTGCCATCAGGGAGCCCTCTAGGGGTGATGAGCAGTTCTTC
>TRBD1|TRBJ2-2|-|TRBV23-1
CASKIDRGRDTGELFF
TGCGCCAGCAAAATAGACAGGGGGCGTGACACCGGGGAGCTGTTTTTT
>-|TRBJ2-7|-|TRBV7-9
CASSAPGSYEQYF
TGTGCCAGCAGCGCCCCAGGGTCCTACGAGCAGTACTTC
>-|TRBJ1-5|-|TRBV12-5
CASAGGLEGNQPQHF
TGTGCTAGTGCCGGGGGGTTGGAGGGCAATCAGCCCCAGCATTTT
>-|TRBJ1-5|once|TRBV7-9
CASSLVRGQPQHF
TGTGCCAGCAGCTTAGTAAGGGGGCAGCCCCAGCATTTT
>TRBD1|TRBJ2-1|-|TRBV7-2
CASSRTTGAIGEQFF
TGTGCCAGCAGCCGAACGACAGGGGCTATTGGTGAGCAGTTCTTC
>TRBD2|TRBJ2-5|-|TRBV27
CASSSLGTSGGEETQYF
TGTGCCAGCAGTTCACTAGGGACTAGCGGGGGGGAAGAGACCCAGTACTTC
>TRBD1|TRBJ1-6|-|TRBV30
CAWDRGRNSPLHF
TGTGCCTGGGACAGGGGGCGGAATTCACCCCTCCACTTT
>TRBD2|TRBJ2-1|-|TRBV18
CASSPPTGGIDEQFF
TGTGCCAGCTCACCACCGACGGGGGGGATCGATGAGCAGTTCTTC
>TRBD2|TRBJ2-3|-|TRBV15
CATSRDPRLSSGENTDTQYF
TGTGCCACCAGCAGAGATCCTCGGTTATCTAGCGGGGAGAACACAGATACGCAGTATTTT
>TRBD2|TRBJ2-5|-|TRBV19
CASSTGLAGAETQYF
TGTGCCAGTAGTACCGGACTAGCGGGGGCAGAGACCCAGTACTTC
>-|TRBJ2-3|-|TRBV15
CATSRERGVPDTQYF
TGTGCCACCAGCAGAGAGCGGGGCGTTCCAGATACGCAGTATTTT
>TRBD1|TRBJ1-2|once|TRBV7-2
CASSTPPGQNFNYGYTF
TGTGCCAGCAGCACCCCCCCGGGACAGAACTTTAACTATGGCTACACCTTC
>-|TRBJ2-3|-|TRBV11-2
CASSPPSAGPSTDTQYF
TGTGCCAGCAGCCCCCCATCGGCGGGGCCGAGCACAGATACGCAGTATTTT
>TRBD1|TRBJ1-2|-|TRBV2
CASAPGQGFYGYTF
TGTGCCAGCGCCCCGGGACAGGGGTTCTATGGCTACACCTTC
>-|TRBJ1-6|few|TRBV5-1
CASSLGERNSPLHF
TGCGCCAGCAGTTTGGGGGAGCGGAATTCACCCCTCCACTTT
>TRBD1|TRBJ2-5|-|TRBV30
CAWSRGQGVGETQYF
TGTGCCTGGAGTCGCGGACAGGGCGTAGGAGAGACCCAGTACTTC
>TRBD1|TRBJ2-3|-|TRBV12-5
CASAQDRGRYTDTQYF
TGTGCTAGTGCCCAAGACAGGGGGCGATACACAGATACGCAGTATTTT
>TRBD2|TRBJ2-2|-|TRBV9
CASSLAGGLRELFF
TGTGCCAGCAGCCTCGCGGGGGGGCTCAGGGAGCTGTTTTTT
>-|TRBJ2-7|few|TRBV30
CAWSKTGRYEQYF
TGTGCCTGGAGTAAGACAGGAAGGTACGAGCAGTACTTC
>TRBD1|TRBJ1-5|-|TRBV19
CASSTGTGNSNQPQHF
TGTGCCAGTAGTACTGGGACAGGAAATAGCAATCAGCCCCAGCATTTT
>TRBD2|TRBJ2-2|-|TRBV11-1
CASSWGGAGDHTGELFF
TGTGCCAGCAGCTGGGGCGGAGCGGGGGACCACACCGGGGAGCTGTTTTTT
>-|TRBJ1-3|-|TRBV27
CASSQRGTGNTIYF
TGTGCCAGCAGCCAACGGGGGACTGGAAACACCATATATTTT
>-|TRBJ1-6|few|TRBV7-9
CASSYREASYNSPLHF
TGTGCCAGCAGCTACAGGGAAGCGTCCTATAATTCACCCCTCCACTTT
>TRBD2|TRBJ2-7|few|TRBV7-2
CASSFTGGGSYEQYF
TGTGCCAGCAGCTTCACGGGGGGGGGCTCCTACGAGCAGTACTTC
>TRBD1|TRBJ1-5|-|TRBV5-1
CASSLGGQGINQPQHF
TGCGCCAGCAGCTTGGGGGGACAGGGAATCAATCAGCCCCAGCATTTT
>TRBD2|TRBJ2-5|-|TRBV7-9
CASSLVAGRGTQYF
TGTGCCAGCAGCTTGGTAGCGGGGCGCGGGACCCAGTACTTC
>TRBD2|TRBJ2-3|-|TRBV5-1
CASSLLGTRYTDTQYF
TGCGCCAGCAGCTTGTTGGGGACTAGATACACAGATACGCAGTATTTT
>-|TRBJ1-1|once|TRBV19
CASSILGLDTEAFF
TGTGCCAGTAGTATCCTCGGCCTAGACACTGAAGCTTTCTTT
>TRBD1|TRBJ2-5|-|TRBV27
CASSADRGRETQYF
TGTGCCAGCAGTGCGGACAGGGGACGGGAGACCCAGTACTTC
>-|TRBJ2-1|once|TRBV15
CATSRERPPVSEQFF
TGTGCCACCAGCAGAGAGAGGCCCCCAGTCAGCGAGCAGTTCTTC
>-|TRBJ1-6|-|TRBV6-5
CASSPVVSGNSPLHF
TGTGCCAGCAGTCCCGTGGTCTCAGGGAATTCACCCCTCCACTTT
>TRBD1|TRBJ2-7|-|TRBV5-6
CASSGTGGPYEQYF
TGTGCCAGCAGCGGGACAGGGGGACCCTACGAGCAGTACTTC
>TRBD2|TRBJ2-5|-|TRBV6-6
CASRGTAGGQETQYF
TGTGCCAGCAGGGGGACAGCGGGGGGGCAGGAGACCCAGTACTTC
>-|TRBJ1-4|-|TRBV29-1
CSVGGEANEKLFF
TGCAGCGTTGGCGGGGAGGCTAATGAAAAACTGTTTTTT
>-|TRBJ2-1|few|TRBV4-3
CASSQGGPSSYNEQFF
TGCGCCAGCAGCCAAGGGGGCCCTAGCTCCTACAATGAGCAGTTCTTC
>-|TRBJ1-1|-|TRBV28
CASAGVNTEAFF
TGTGCCAGCGCGGGGGTGAACACTGAAGCTTTCTTT
>-|TRBJ2-5|-|TRBV7-8
CATRLDIPQETQYF
TGTGCCACACGACTAGACATCCCGCAAGAGACCCAGTACTTC
>TRBD1|TRBJ2-1|-|TRBV4-2
CASSTRTGDNEQFF
TGTGCCAGCAGTACGAGGACAGGGGACAATGAGCAGTTCTTC